This is a list of T cell receptor beta chains from one sample in a study of blood T cell repertoires in COVID-19. Here immunoSEQ multiplex PCR was the method, and the copy in TCRdb shows in-frame clones only, minus some. The data show around 170,000 clones, under 80% seen once. The sample comprised peripheral blood. The receptors come from a woman older than 75 with acute or convalescent COVID-19. The CDR3 runs from the conserved cysteine through the conserved F or W. A D gene is named only where the DNA matches it firmly.

D gene	V gene	CDR3 protein
TRBD2	TRBV28	CASSSAGEGVYEQYF
TRBD2	TRBV29-1	CSAGAVPGLAANEQFF
NA	TRBV3-1/TRBV3-2	CASSQRLSYEQYF
TRBD1	TRBV2	CASRDRPLPLHF
TRBD2	TRBV7-3	CASSSGTSGTTDTQYF
NA	TRBV2	CASSEDGASNQPQHF
NA	TRBV9	CASSVDTNTGELFF
NA	TRBV3-1/TRBV3-2	CASSHGPREQYF
TRBD1	TRBV24-1	CATSDLRGTGGPQDEQFF
NA	TRBV7-9	CASSLAERVFTDTQYF
NA	TRBV24-1	CATSDMGHQNEQFF
NA	TRBV3-1/TRBV3-2	CASSHDSNEQYF
NA	TRBV19	CASSPGRDGGAFF
NA	TRBV7-9	CASSLGGQNYGYTF
TRBD2	TRBV2	CASSEAVGGVEGYNEQFF
TRBD1	TRBV23-1	CASSQPGQASYEQYF
NA	TRBV2	CASSEGVELYSPLHF
NA	TRBV7-9	CASSLTTTIVGEQYF
TRBD1	TRBV18	CASSQTGLTGELFF
TRBD1	TRBV5-8	CASSPGQGPYGYTF
NA	TRBV5-6	CASRLNRLTGNTIYF
TRBD1	TRBV19	CASSIQGQNYGYTF
TRBD2	TRBV9	CASSVVGLAEAYNEQFF
NA	TRBV24-1	CATGEDSNYGYTF
TRBD2	TRBV5-1	CASRTGTSFADTQYF
NA	TRBV27	CASSFVAGHWASTDTQYF
TRBD1	TRBV19	CASSTNRGQPQHF
NA	TRBV19	CASSSLPGQTYEQYF
NA	TRBV6-2/TRBV6-3	CASSYSRGGETQYF
NA	TRBV5-1	CASSSSTGNLNEKLFF
TRBD2	TRBV5-1	CASSFLSGMTTGELFF
TRBD2	TRBV29-1	CSVETASGPTISYEQYF
NA	TRBV24-1	CATSDLQGATGANVLTF
TRBD1	TRBV5-1	CASSLGTGSPSEKLFF
NA	TRBV30	CAWRAQGPTDTQYF
NA	TRBV6-5	CASSPQAGSPLHF
TRBD1	TRBV5-1	CASSIGQGTNTDTQYF